Each of the 27 T cell receptor beta chains below was sequenced from the same sample in a study of cytomegalovirus exposure and HLA in healthy donors. The study ran its PCR with 60 Vbeta and 13 Jbeta primers. Using immunoSEQ multiplex PCR, the repertoire was profiled, and TCRdb retains in-frame clones only, with some absent. The sample includes around 120,000 clones, 50% to 70% of them seen just once. Input material: PBMCs. Receptors were obtained from a woman in her thirties or forties in good health and CMV-seropositive.

The V and J genes are TRBV6-5 and TRBJ2-1; D is perhaps TRBD2 (6 bases). In germline, CDR1 is MNHEY, CDR2 SVGAGI. The V and J ends lost 6 bases and 11 bases respectively, with 14 bases between them. The CDR3 runs to 12 residues. CDR3 region: CASRLRRGKQFF. CDR3 in DNA: TGTGCCAGCAGGTTAAGGAGGGGCAAGCAGTTCTTC.

This chain joins TRBV6-1 and TRBJ1-1; a weak D match, TRBD1 (5 bases). V was clipped by 2 bases and J by 0 bases, with 16 bases between them. This CDR3 region has 17 residues. CDR1 and CDR2 from the germline V gene are MNHNS and SASEGT. The CDR3 region is CASSEPRVPNMNTEAFF. The CDR3, as DNA: TGTGCCAGCAGTGAACCCAGGGTCCCCAACATGAACACTGAAGCTTTCTTT.

J is TRBJ2-7 and V is TRBV5-1, with D possibly being TRBD1 (6 bases). Germline CDR1 is SGHRS and CDR2 is YFSETQ. V gave up 1 base and J gave up 5 bases, with 16 bases separating them. This CDR3 has 15 amino acids. CDR3 residues: CASSLNHIQGNEQYF. The CDR3 nucleotides read TGCGCCAGCAGCTTGAACCACATCCAGGGGAACGAGCAGTACTTC.

Worth noting for this clone: The junction does not match germline at one end; this may be a read error. This chain uses TRBV7-9 with TRBJ2-5; D is perhaps TRBD2 (6 bases). The CDR3 is made up of 11 amino acids. Germline V gives CDR1 SEHNR, CDR2 FQNEAQ (reference sequence). The CDR3 here is CASSSGTPSDF. DNA of the CDR3: TGTGCCAGCAGCTCCGGGACTCCCTCTGACTTC.

The chain uses TRBV5-1 and TRBJ1-2, with a possible D match to TRBD1 (6 bases). The CDR3 spans 13 residues. CDR1 SGHRS and CDR2 YFSETQ come from the germline V gene. V was shortened by 2 bases and J by 8 bases, with 13 bases between the two germline ends. CDR3 sequence reads: CASSFGGAEGYTF. CDR3 sequence (DNA): TGCGCCAGCAGCTTCGGGGGGGCTGAAGGCTACACCTTC.

This clone was seen more than once but under ten times. V usage is TRBV2 and J usage is TRBJ1-4; 8 nucleotides agree with TRBD1. The CDR3 is made up of 14 amino acids. Trimming removed 6 bases from V and 5 bases from J; junction bases left unmatched: 5. CDR1 and CDR2 (germline): SNHLY, FYNNEI. CDR3 bases: TGTGCCAGCAGCCAACAGGGGGTAAATGAAAAACTGTTTTTT. This translates into CASSQQGVNEKLFF.

The chain employs TRBV5-6 and TRBJ2-7, with D possibly being TRBD2 (6 bases). CDR1 is SGHDT and CDR2 is YYEEEE in the germline V gene. CDR3 length equals 14 residues. V lost 4 bases and J lost 3, with 14 bases in between. CDR3 loop: CASSADREYYEQYF. The CDR3 nucleotides read TGTGCCAGCAGCGCCGATCGGGAGTACTACGAGCAGTACTTC.

In this sample, this clone turned up once. This chain uses TRBV12-5 with TRBJ2-7, with 7 nucleotides matching TRBD1. This CDR3 has 14 residues. Trimming at V came to 6 bases and at J to 2 bases, leaving 7 bases not matched to a gene. Germline assignment: CDR1 LGHNT and CDR2 FRNRAP. CDR3: CASGWDSPPYEQYF. CDR3 DNA: TGTGCTAGTGGCTGGGACAGTCCACCCTACGAGCAGTACTTC.

This clone was seen only once. The chain combines TRBV9 with TRBJ2-2, with 7 bases fitting TRBD1. CDR3 size: 14 residues. Trimming cost V 3 bases and J 5 bases; bases outside gene matches: 4. Germline CDR1 SGDLS, CDR2 YYNGEE. CDR3 sequence (DNA): TGTGCCAGCAGCGAGGGACAGTTAACCGGGGAGCTGTTTTTT. Protein product: CASSEGQLTGELFF.

The chain carries TRBV7-2 and TRBJ2-3, with 13 bases aligning to TRBD2. Germline V gives CDR1 SGHTA, CDR2 FQGNSA. The V and J ends lost 4 bases and 4 bases, in that order; junction bases with no gene match: 8. The CDR3 is 17 residues long. This CDR3 is CASSYWTSGSVPDTQYF. For the CDR3, the DNA is TGTGCCAGCAGCTACTGGACTAGCGGGAGTGTCCCAGATACGCAGTATTTT.

The chain uses TRBV13 and TRBJ2-1; D unresolved. The germline gives CDR1 PRHDT, CDR2 FYEKMQ (reference sequence). The CDR3 has 13 amino acids. Trimming took off 4 bases at V and 7 bases at J, with 11 bases between the two ends. The CDR3 nucleotides are TGTGCCAGCAGCTCCCGAGCCTTAAATGAGCAGTTCTTC. This translates into CASSSRALNEQFF.

V and J are TRBV28 and TRBJ2-7, with TRBD2 matching over 7 bases. Per germline, CDR1 MDHEN and CDR2 SYDVKM. The CDR3 runs to 15 residues. The J segment lost 4 bases and the V segment lost 5 bases, leaving 11 bases of the junction unmatched. The CDR3 is CASSGPGGPRYEQYF. As DNA, the CDR3 is TGTGCCAGCAGTGGCCCGGGGGGACCGAGATACGAGCAGTACTTC. Full variable domain (missing parts from reference TRBV28 and TRBJ2-7): DVKVTQSSRYLVKRTGEKVFLECVQDMDHENMFWYRQDPGLGLRLIYFSYDVKMKEKGDIPEGYSVSREKKERFSLILESASTNQTSMYLCASSGPGGPRYEQYFGPGTRLTVT.

The CDR3 DNA reads TGTGCCAGCAGCCAAGTGCGGACTAGCGGGAGATCCGGGACCGGGGAGCTGTTTTTT. It encodes CASSQVRTSGRSGTGELFF. This chain joins TRBV4-2 and TRBJ2-2, with TRBD2 matching 13 bases. This CDR3 region has 19 residues. The germline CDR1 and CDR2 sequences are LGHNA and YNFKEQ. The J segment lost 5 bases and the V segment lost 1 base, leaving 10 bases of the junction unmatched.

This chain connects TRBV5-6 to TRBJ2-1; no clear D. Germline CDR1 SGHDT, CDR2 YYEEEE. This CDR3 spans 13 amino acids. The V and J ends lost 4 bases and 8 bases respectively, with 13 bases between them. The CDR3 spells CASSLLGLHEQFF. The CDR3 DNA reads as TGTGCCAGCAGCCTTCTTGGGCTACATGAGCAGTTCTTC.

Only a few counts were recorded for this clone. The J gene is TRBJ1-1, the V gene TRBV4-2; D is unresolved. With 1 base removed from V and 1 base from J, the gap between germline ends came to 7 bases. CDR3 length: 14 residues. Per germline, CDR1 LGHNA and CDR2 YNFKEQ. DNA for the CDR3: TGTGCCAGCAGCCAAGTGGAGGAGAACACTGAAGCTTTCTTT. Its translation: CASSQVEENTEAFF.

V is TRBV19 and J is TRBJ2-1, with D unclear. Looked up from germline, CDR1 is LNHDA and CDR2 is SQIVND (reference sequence). The V and J ends lost 4 bases and 4 bases respectively, with 8 bases between them. The CDR3 covers 13 residues. The CDR3 spells CASSTSRYNEQFF. The DNA of the CDR3 is TGTGCCAGTAGTACTTCTAGATACAATGAGCAGTTCTTC.

V is TRBV11-1 and J is TRBJ2-3, with D perhaps matching TRBD2 (6 bases). There are 14 residues in the CDR3. V was shortened by 4 bases and J by 4 bases, with 12 bases between the two germline ends. The V gene's germline CDR1 is SGHAT and CDR2 FQDESV (reference sequence). CDR3 DNA sequence: TGTGCCAGCAGCTCCGGGACGGGGGCAGATACGCAGTATTTT. This sequence encodes CASSSGTGADTQYF.

The rearrangement uses TRBV27 and TRBJ1-1; no clear D. The CDR3 loop spans 12 amino acids. The germline V and J ends were trimmed by 6 bases and 2 bases, with 7 bases remaining between them. Germline CDR1 is MNHEY and CDR2 is SMNVEV (reference sequence). In DNA form, the CDR3 reads TGTGCCAGCAGCCACTATAACACTGAAGCTTTCTTT. Its protein product is CASSHYNTEAFF.

The rearrangement uses TRBV7-9 and TRBJ2-5, with D perhaps TRBD2 (6 bases). This CDR3 contains 14 residues. Trimming removed 5 bases at V and 5 bases at J, with 15 bases between. Germline lookup yields CDR1 SEHNR and CDR2 FQNEAQ (reference sequence). CDR3 nucleotides: TGTGCCAGCAGCCTCTCGGGGACTTGGGAGACCCAGTACTTC. Its translation is CASSLSGTWETQYF.

This chain joins TRBV9 and TRBJ2-6; D may be TRBD2 (5 bases). Germline values: CDR1 SGDLS, CDR2 YYNGEE. The V end lost 3 bases, the J end lost 1 base, and 11 bases lay between the germline ends. The CDR3 extends over 16 amino acids. The CDR3 DNA follows: TGTGCCAGCAGCGCCCAAAGAGGGTCTGGGGCCAACGTCCTGACTTTC. Amino acid sequence: CASSAQRGSGANVLTF. Using reference TRBV9 and TRBJ2-6 for the parts outside the CDR3, the full variable domain is DSGVTQTPKHLITATGQRVTLRCSPRSGDLSVYWYQQSLDQGLQFLIQYYNGEERAKGNILERFSAQQFPDLHSELNLSSLELGDSALYFCASSAQRGSGANVLTFGAGSRLTVL.

In nucleotides, the CDR3 is TGTGCCAGTAGTACAAGAGGTAGAGGGGGCGGTAAGGAGTACACCTTC. This encodes CASSTRGRGGGKEYTF. V is TRBV19 and J is TRBJ1-2; TRBD1 aligns across 7 bases. CDR1 and CDR2 from the germline V gene are LNHDA and SQIVND (reference sequence). The J segment lost 11 bases and the V segment lost 4 bases, leaving 19 bases of the junction unmatched. The CDR3 spans 16 residues.

CDR3 DNA sequence: TGTGCCAGCACCCCCATTAGGATGGGGACAGAGAACTATGGCTACACCTTC. This codes for CASTPIRMGTENYGYTF. V and J are TRBV11-1 and TRBJ1-2; 7 bases agree with TRBD1. This CDR3 is built from 17 residues. CDR1 and CDR2 from the germline V gene are SGHAT and FQDESV (reference sequence). The V segment lost 7 bases and the J segment 2 bases; nucleotides outside the gene matches: 16.

The gene calls are TRBV15 and TRBJ2-3; perhaps TRBD2 as D (5 bases). Germline CDR1 is LNHNV and CDR2 is YYDKDF (reference sequence). V lost 6 bases and J 3 bases, leaving 19 bases between the germline ends. CDR3 length equals 16 residues. Here the CDR3 DNA reads TGTGCCACCAGTCCGCGTCGAGTCGGGATGACAGATACGCAGTATTTT. It encodes CATSPRRVGMTDTQYF.

In its sample, this clone was seen once. V and J are TRBV27 and TRBJ2-2, with TRBD2 matching 14 bases. The CDR3 covers 17 residues. Germline V gives CDR1 MNHEY, CDR2 SMNVEV (reference sequence). With 6 bases clipped from V and 7 bases from J, the junction kept 10 bases outside the gene matches. The CDR3 region is CASRLTSGRVHNGELFF. In DNA form, the CDR3 reads TGTGCCAGCAGATTGACTAGCGGGAGGGTGCATAACGGGGAGCTGTTTTTT.

The chain uses TRBV5-1 and TRBJ1-4; 8 positions match TRBD1. CDR1 is SGHRS and CDR2 is YFSETQ in the germline V gene. This CDR3 has 15 amino acids. The ends lost 4 bases at V and 7 bases at J; junction bases unmatched: 9. The CDR3 region has the DNA TGCGCCAGCAGCCCCCAGAGGACAGGGAGTGAAAAACTGTTTTTT. Translation gives CASSPQRTGSEKLFF.

The V call is TRBV30, the J call TRBJ2-2; 11 bases agree with TRBD2. J was trimmed by 3 bases and V by 3 bases; bases with no gene match: 3. Germline values: CDR1 GTSNPN, CDR2 SVGIG (reference sequence). This CDR3 contains 15 residues. This CDR3 reads CAWSRLAGHTGELFF. In nucleotides, the CDR3 is TGTGCCTGGAGCCGACTAGCGGGACACACCGGGGAGCTGTTTTTT.

This clone was counted between two and nine times. The rearrangement joins TRBV4-2 to TRBJ2-7, with TRBD2 identical over 8 bases. The germline V gene encodes CDR1 LGHNA and CDR2 YNFKEQ. The length of the CDR3 is 14 residues. V shed 4 bases, J shed 3 bases, and the junction held 5 bases outside the gene matches. The CDR3 coding sequence is TGTGCCAGCAGCCCCATAGGGACTAGCTACGAGCAGTACTTC. It yields the protein CASSPIGTSYEQYF.